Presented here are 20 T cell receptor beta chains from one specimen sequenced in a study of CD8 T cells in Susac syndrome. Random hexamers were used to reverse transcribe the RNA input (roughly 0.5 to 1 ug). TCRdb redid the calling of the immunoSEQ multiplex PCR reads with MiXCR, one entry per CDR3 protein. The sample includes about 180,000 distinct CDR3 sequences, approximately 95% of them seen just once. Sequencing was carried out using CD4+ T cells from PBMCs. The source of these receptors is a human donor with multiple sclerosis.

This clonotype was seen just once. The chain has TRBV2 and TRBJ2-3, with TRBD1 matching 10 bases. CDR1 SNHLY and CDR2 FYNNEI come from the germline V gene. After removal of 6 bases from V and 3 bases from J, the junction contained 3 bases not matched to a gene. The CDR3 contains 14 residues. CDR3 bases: TGTGCCAGCAGCGAGGACAGGGGGACAGATACGCAGTATTTT. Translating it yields CASSEDRGTDTQYF. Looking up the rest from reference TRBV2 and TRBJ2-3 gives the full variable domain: EPEVTQTPSHQVTQMGQEVILRCVPISNHLYFYWYRQILGQKVEFLVSFYNNEISEKSEIFDDQFSVERPDGSNFTLKIRSTKLEDSAMYFCASSEDRGTDTQYFGPGTRLTVL.

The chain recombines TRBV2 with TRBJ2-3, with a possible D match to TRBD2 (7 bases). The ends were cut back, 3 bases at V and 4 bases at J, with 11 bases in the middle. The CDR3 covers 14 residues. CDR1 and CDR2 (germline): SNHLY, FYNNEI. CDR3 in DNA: TGTGCCAGCAGTGAGGGGGAGGGGGCAGATACGCAGTATTTT. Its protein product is CASSEGEGADTQYF.

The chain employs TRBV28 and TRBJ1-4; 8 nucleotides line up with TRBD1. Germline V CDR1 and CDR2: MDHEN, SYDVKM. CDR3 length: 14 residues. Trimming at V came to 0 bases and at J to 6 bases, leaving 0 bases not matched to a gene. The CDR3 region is CASSLWTGDEKLFF. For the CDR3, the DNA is TGTGCCAGCAGTTTATGGACAGGGGATGAAAAACTGTTTTTT.

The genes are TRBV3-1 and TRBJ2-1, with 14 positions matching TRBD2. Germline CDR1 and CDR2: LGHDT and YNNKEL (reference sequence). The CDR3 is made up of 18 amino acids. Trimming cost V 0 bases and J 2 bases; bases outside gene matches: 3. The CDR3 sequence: CASSQEGLAGATYNEQFF. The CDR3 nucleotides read TGTGCCAGCAGCCAAGAGGGACTAGCGGGGGCCACCTACAATGAGCAGTTCTTC.

CDR3 in amino acids: CASSFFPGGDTGELFF. CDR3 in DNA: TGTGCCAGCAGTTTTTTTCCAGGGGGGGACACCGGGGAGCTGTTTTTT. This rearrangement joins TRBV12-3 or TRBV12-4 to TRBJ2-2; D assignment may be TRBD1 or TRBD2 (7 bases each). Trimming took off 3 bases at V and 3 bases at J, with 14 bases between the two ends. CDR3 length: 16 amino acids.

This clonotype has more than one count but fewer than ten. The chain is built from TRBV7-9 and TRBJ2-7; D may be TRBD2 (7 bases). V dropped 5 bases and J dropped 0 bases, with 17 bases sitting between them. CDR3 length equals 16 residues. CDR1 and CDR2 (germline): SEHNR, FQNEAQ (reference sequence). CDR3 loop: CASSPGGPISSYEQYF. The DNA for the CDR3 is TGTGCCAGCAGCCCCGGGGGGCCCATTAGCTCCTACGAGCAGTACTTC.

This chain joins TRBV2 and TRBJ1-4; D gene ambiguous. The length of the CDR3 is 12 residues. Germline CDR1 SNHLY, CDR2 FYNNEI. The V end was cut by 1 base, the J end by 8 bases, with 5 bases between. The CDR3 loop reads CASSEGEEKLFF. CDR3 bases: TGTGCCAGCAGTGAAGGCGAAGAAAAACTGTTTTTT.

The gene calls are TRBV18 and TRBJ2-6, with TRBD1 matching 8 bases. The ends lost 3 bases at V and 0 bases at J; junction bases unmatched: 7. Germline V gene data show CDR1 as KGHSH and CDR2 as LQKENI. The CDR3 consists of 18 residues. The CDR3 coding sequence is TGTGCCAGCTCACCGACAGGGGTACTTCTCTCTGGGGCCAACGTCCTGACTTTC. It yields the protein CASSPTGVLLSGANVLTF.

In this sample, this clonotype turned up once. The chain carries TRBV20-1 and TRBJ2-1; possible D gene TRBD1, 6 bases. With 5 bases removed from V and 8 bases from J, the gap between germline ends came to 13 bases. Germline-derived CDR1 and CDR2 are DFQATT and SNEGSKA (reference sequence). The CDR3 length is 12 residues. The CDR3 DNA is TGCAGTGCTCCCGGACAGTTCTATGAGCAGTTCTTC. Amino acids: CSAPGQFYEQFF.

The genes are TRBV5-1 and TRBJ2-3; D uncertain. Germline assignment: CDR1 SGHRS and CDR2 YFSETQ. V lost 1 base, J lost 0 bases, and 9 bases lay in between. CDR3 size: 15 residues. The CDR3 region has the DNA TGCGCCAGCAGCTTGACCGCGACTAGCACAGATACGCAGTATTTT. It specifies CASSLTATSTDTQYF.

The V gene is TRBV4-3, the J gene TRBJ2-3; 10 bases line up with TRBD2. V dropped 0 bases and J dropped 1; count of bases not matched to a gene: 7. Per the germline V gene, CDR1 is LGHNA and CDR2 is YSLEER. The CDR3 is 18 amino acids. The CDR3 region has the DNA TGCGCCAGCAGCCAAGATCTAGCGGGAGTTTGGGGCACAGATACGCAGTATTTT. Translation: CASSQDLAGVWGTDTQYF.

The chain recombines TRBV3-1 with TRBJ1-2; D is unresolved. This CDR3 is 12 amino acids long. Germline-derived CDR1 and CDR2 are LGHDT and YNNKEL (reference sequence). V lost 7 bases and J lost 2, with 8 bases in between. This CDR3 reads CASNSDNYGYTF. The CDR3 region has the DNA TGTGCCAGCAATTCAGACAACTATGGCTACACCTTC.

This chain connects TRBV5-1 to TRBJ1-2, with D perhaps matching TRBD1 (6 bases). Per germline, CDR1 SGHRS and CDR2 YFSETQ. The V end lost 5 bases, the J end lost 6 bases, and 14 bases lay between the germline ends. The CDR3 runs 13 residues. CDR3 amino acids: CASRLQGGDGYTF. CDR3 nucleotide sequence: TGCGCCAGCAGATTACAGGGTGGGGATGGCTACACCTTC.

Written as DNA, the CDR3 is TGTGCCAGCAGTTTCCCATCCGGGACACGAGGATTCGAGGAGACCCAGTACTTC. Translating it yields CASSFPSGTRGFEETQYF. The chain recombines TRBV12-3 or TRBV12-4 with TRBJ2-5, with D possibly TRBD1 on 6 matching bases. This CDR3 is built from 18 residues. V was cut by 3 bases and J by 5 bases, with 25 bases left in between.

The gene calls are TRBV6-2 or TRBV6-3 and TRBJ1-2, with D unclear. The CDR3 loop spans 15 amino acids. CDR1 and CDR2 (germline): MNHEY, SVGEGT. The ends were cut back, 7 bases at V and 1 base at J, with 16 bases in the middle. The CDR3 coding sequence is TGTGCCAGCAACCATCCCGTCCGGGGTAACTATGGCTACACCTTC. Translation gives CASNHPVRGNYGYTF.

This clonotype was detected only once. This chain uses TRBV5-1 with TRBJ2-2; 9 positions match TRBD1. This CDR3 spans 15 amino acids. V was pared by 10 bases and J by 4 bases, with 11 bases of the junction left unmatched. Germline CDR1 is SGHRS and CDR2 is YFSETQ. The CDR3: CAGRAETGGTGELFF. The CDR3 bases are TGCGCCGGGCGGGCTGAGACAGGGGGCACCGGGGAGCTGTTTTTT.

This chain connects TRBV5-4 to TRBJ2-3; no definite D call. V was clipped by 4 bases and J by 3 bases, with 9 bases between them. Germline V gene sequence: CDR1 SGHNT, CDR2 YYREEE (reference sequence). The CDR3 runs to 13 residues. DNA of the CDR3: TGTGCCAGCAGCCTCTCCAATACAGATACGCAGTATTTT. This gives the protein CASSLSNTDTQYF. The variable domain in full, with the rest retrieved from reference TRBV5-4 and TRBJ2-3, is ETGVTQSPTHLIKTRGQQVTLRCSSQSGHNTVSWYQQALGQGPQFIFQYYREEENGRGNFPPRFSGLQFPNYSSELNVNALELDDSALYLCASSLSNTDTQYFGPGTRLTVL.

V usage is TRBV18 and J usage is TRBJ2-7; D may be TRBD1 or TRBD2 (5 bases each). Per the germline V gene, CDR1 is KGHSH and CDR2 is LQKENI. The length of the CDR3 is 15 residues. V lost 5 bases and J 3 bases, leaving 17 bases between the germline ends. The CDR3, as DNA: TGTGCCAGCTCAATTTCCGGGACGGTCAACTACGAGCAGTACTTC. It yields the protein CASSISGTVNYEQYF.

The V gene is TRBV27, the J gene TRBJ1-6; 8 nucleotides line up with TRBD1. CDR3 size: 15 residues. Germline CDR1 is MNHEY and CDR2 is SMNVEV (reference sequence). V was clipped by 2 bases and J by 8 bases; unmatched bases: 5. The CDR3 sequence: CASSLDRGGDSPLHF. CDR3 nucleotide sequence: TGTGCCAGCAGTTTAGACAGGGGTGGGGATTCACCCCTCCACTTT.

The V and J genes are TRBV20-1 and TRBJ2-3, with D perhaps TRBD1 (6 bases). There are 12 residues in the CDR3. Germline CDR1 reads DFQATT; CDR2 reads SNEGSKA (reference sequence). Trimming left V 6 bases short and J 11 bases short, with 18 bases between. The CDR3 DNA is TGCAGTGCACCCTCTGGGGGCGTTAGGCAGTATTTT. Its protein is CSAPSGGVRQYF.